This entry features one T cell receptor beta chain sequence. V lost 9 bases, J lost 5 bases, and 11 bases stayed unmatched. The CDR3 contains 14 residues. Germline V gives CDR1 SNHLY, CDR2 FYNNEI. This record comes from a study of blood T cell repertoires in COVID-19. Looking at the study overall: The samples span acute and convalescent COVID-19 from the United States, Italy and Spain. PBMCs, B-cell-depleted T cells, or T cells provided the cDNA or gDNA that made up the material.

Authors' processing steps: Estimation of nucleated cell counts relied on the amplification of reference gene primers. Clones were sequenced by immunoSEQ multiplex PCR, and TCRdb holds only the in-frame ones, with some missing. Clone size and the V and J calls come from that table; the DNA yielded D and trimming. The table records some 260,000 clones, roughly 82% of them present only once. This sequence originates from a woman of 80 years or more with active or convalescent COVID-19. The chain joins TRBV2 to TRBJ1-1, with 8 bases lining up with TRBD1. Sample: peripheral blood. The CDR3 DNA follows: TGTGCCAGTGGTGAGAGCAGGGGGCTAACTGAAGCTTTCTTT. Translation gives CASGESRGLTEAFF.